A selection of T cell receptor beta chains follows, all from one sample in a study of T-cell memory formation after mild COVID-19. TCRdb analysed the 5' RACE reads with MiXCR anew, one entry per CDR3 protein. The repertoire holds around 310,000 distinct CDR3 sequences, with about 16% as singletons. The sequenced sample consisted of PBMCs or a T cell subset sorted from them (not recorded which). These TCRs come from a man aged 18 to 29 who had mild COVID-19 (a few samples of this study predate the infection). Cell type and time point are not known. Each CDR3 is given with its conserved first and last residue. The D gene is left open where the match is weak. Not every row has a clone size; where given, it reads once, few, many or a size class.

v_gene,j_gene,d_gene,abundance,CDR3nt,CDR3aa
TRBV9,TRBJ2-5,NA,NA,TGTGCCAGCGGCACGACGGGCAACCCGGGAGAGACCCAGTACTTC,CASGTTGNPGETQYF
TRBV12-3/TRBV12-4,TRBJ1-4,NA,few,TGTGCCAGCAGTTTTTATTGGGGACGGAATGAAAAACTGTTTTTT,CASSFYWGRNEKLFF
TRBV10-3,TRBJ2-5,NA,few,TGTGCCATCAATGTCGGGGGATTCGAAGAGACCCAGTACTTC,CAINVGGFEETQYF
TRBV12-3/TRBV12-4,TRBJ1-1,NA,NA,TGTGCCAGCAGTTTTTGGGGGACTGAAGCTTTCTTT,CASSFWGTEAFF
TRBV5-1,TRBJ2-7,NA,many,TGCGCCAGCAGCCCCAACCCCGGTCGCTCCTACGAGCAGTACTTC,CASSPNPGRSYEQYF
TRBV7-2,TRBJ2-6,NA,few,TGTGCCAGCAGCTTAGCGGGTGTCTTAGGTGGGGCCAACGTCCTGACTTTC,CASSLAGVLGGANVLTF
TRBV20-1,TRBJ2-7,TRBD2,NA,TGCAGTGCTGAACCGGGACTAGCGGGGGGATTTTACTTC,CSAEPGLAGGFYF
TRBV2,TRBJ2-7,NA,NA,TGTGCCAGCAAGGACGGACTCCCCTACGAGCAGTACTTC,CASKDGLPYEQYF
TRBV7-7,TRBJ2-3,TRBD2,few,TGTGCTAGCAGCTCCGGACTAGCGGGGGGGCCAGATACGCAGTATTTT,CASSSGLAGGPDTQYF
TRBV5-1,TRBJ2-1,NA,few,TGCGCCAGCAGCTTTCGGGTATCGGGGGCCGCCTACAATGAGCAGTTCTTC,CASSFRVSGAAYNEQFF
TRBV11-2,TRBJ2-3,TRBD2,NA,TGTGCCAGCAGCTTGCGGGGGGGCTTCACAGATACGCAGTATTTT,CASSLRGGFTDTQYF
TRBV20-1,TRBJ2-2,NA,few,TGCAGTGCTAGAGATGGGATGCCCCGGGGGGAGCTGTTTTTT,CSARDGMPRGELFF
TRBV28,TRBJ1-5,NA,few,TGTGCCAGCAGTTCGCCCACTCAGCCCCAGCATTTT,CASSSPTQPQHF
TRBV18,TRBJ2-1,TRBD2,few,TGTGCCAGCTCACCACCCTCGCGGGGGGGCTCCTACAATGAGCAGTTCTTC,CASSPPSRGGSYNEQFF
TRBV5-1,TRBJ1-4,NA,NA,TGCGCCAGCAGCCAACTATCGGCAGGTGATGAAAAACTGTTTTTT,CASSQLSAGDEKLFF
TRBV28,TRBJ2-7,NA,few,TGTGCCAGCAGATTCTGGGGCTACGAGCAGTACTTC,CASRFWGYEQYF
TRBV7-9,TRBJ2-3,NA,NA,TGTGCCAGCAGGTTCACACAGGGAGCGGGAGATACGCAGTATTTT,CASRFTQGAGDTQYF
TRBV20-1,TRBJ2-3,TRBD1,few,TGCAGTGCTAGACCTCGACAGGGTTTGGGCAACACAGATACGCAGTATTTT,CSARPRQGLGNTDTQYF
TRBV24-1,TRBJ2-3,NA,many,TGTGCCACCAGTGACAATCTAGGTGGGTCGGGAGATACGCAGTATTTT,CATSDNLGGSGDTQYF
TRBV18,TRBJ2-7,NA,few,TGTGCCAGCTCACCCGCCGGGACGGGCTACGAGCAGTACTTC,CASSPAGTGYEQYF
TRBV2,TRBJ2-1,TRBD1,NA,TGTGCCAGCAGTGAGCCGGGGACAGTCTCCTACAATGAGCAGTTCTTC,CASSEPGTVSYNEQFF
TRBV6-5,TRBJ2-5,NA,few,TGTGCCAGCGAGGGACACCGTGGAGGAGAGACCCAGTACTTC,CASEGHRGGETQYF
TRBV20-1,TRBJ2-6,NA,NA,TGCAGTGCTAGAGATACGGGGTTATCTGGGGCCAACGTCCTGACTTTC,CSARDTGLSGANVLTF
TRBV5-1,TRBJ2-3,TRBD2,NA,TGCGCCAGCAGCTCCACTAGCGGGGGTCGATGGAATACGCAGTATTTT,CASSSTSGGRWNTQYF
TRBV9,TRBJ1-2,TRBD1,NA,TGTGCCAGCAGCGTAGGTAGGGGGACAGGGGTCGTGCAAGGCTACACCTTC,CASSVGRGTGVVQGYTF
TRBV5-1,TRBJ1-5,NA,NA,TGCGCCAGCAGCTTGGGGGGAGAGGGGAATCAGCCCCAGCATTTT,CASSLGGEGNQPQHF
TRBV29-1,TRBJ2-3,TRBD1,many,TGCAGCGCCCAGGGGGACGTAACAGATACGCAGTATTTT,CSAQGDVTDTQYF
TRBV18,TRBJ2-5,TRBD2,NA,TGTGCCAGCTCACCAATACTAGCGGGGGGTCACGAGACCCAGTACTTC,CASSPILAGGHETQYF
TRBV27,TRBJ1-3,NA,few,TGTGCCAGCAGCAGGGGCGCGAGTGGAAACACCATATATTTT,CASSRGASGNTIYF
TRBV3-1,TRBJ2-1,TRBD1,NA,TGTGCCAGCAGCCAAATTGAGACAGGGAACAATGAGCAGTTCTTC,CASSQIETGNNEQFF
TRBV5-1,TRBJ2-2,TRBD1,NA,TGCGCCAGCAGCTTGGTGGGCAGGGGGCCCACCGGGGAGCTGTTTTTT,CASSLVGRGPTGELFF
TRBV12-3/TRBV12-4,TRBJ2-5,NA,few,TGTGCAAGGGTGTTACGGAGCCAAGAGACCCAGTACTTC,CARVLRSQETQYF
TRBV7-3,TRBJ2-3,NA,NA,TGTGCCAGCAGCATTTCCGCTAGCACAGATACGCAGTATTTT,CASSISASTDTQYF
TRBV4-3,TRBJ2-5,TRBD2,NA,TGCGCCAGCAGCACCACTAGCGGGGAAGAAGAGACCCAGTACTTC,CASSTTSGEEETQYF
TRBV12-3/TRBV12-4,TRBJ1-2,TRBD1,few,TGTGCCAGCAGGCGACAGGGAGGAGGCTACACCTTC,CASRRQGGGYTF
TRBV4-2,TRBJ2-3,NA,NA,TGTGCCAGCAGCCAAGGGGGAGAGTTTCGTTATGATACGCAGTATTTT,CASSQGGEFRYDTQYF
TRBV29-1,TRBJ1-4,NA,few,TGCAGCGCTGCGGGGGCTAATGAAAAACTGTTTTTT,CSAAGANEKLFF
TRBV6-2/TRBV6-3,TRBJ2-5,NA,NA,TGTGCCAGCAGTTACCTGCGCGAGCGATCGGAGACCCAGTACTTC,CASSYLRERSETQYF
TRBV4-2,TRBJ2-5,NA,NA,TGTGCCAGCAGCCAGGGAGAGGGAAGACTCCGGGAGACCCAGTACTTC,CASSQGEGRLRETQYF
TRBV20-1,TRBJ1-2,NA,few,TGCAGTGCTAGGCGGGGGGCAAATGGCTACACCTTC,CSARRGANGYTF
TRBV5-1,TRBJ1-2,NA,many,TGCGCCAGCAGCGGGGACGCCCCTGGCTACACCTTC,CASSGDAPGYTF
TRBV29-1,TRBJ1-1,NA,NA,TGCAGCGTCTCCACAGGGCTACACACTGAAGCTTTCTTT,CSVSTGLHTEAFF
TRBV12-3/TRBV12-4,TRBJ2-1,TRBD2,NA,TGTGCCAGCACCTTGGGACTAGCGCAATACAATGAGCAGTTCTTC,CASTLGLAQYNEQFF
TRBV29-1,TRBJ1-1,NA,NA,TGCAGCGTTGAAGCACTCACCTTTGAAGCTTTCTTT,CSVEALTFEAFF
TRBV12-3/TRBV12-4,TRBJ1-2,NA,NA,TGTGCCAGCAGTTTAGATCTGCGGCGGCACTATGGCTACACCTTC,CASSLDLRRHYGYTF
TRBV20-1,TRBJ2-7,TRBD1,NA,TGCAGTGCTGCACAGGGGGCTGAAGAGCAGTACTTC,CSAAQGAEEQYF
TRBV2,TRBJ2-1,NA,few,TGTGCCAGCAGTGGGGTAATCCCCGGTGAGCAGTTCTTC,CASSGVIPGEQFF